This TCR beta chain comes out of a study of identical twins. This clonotype was recorded a few times. TCRdb recomputed calls from the 5' RACE reads with MiXCR, one row per CDR3 protein. The table includes about 570,000 distinct CDR3 sequences, nearly 10% detected once. Germline CDR1 reads LNHDA; CDR2 reads SQIVND (reference sequence). The V segment lost 8 bases and the J segment 1 base; nucleotides outside the gene matches: 4. CDR3 length equals 14 residues. The same data also went into a second study, on yellow fever vaccine responses in identical twins.

This clonotype was obtained from a woman between 18 and 30 years old in good health. This chain connects TRBV19 to TRBJ2-2; 7 bases match TRBD2. The material sequenced was PBMCs. As DNA, the CDR3 is TGTGCCAGTTGGGCTAGCGGGAACACCGGGGAGCTGTTTTTT. Protein: CASWASGNTGELFF.